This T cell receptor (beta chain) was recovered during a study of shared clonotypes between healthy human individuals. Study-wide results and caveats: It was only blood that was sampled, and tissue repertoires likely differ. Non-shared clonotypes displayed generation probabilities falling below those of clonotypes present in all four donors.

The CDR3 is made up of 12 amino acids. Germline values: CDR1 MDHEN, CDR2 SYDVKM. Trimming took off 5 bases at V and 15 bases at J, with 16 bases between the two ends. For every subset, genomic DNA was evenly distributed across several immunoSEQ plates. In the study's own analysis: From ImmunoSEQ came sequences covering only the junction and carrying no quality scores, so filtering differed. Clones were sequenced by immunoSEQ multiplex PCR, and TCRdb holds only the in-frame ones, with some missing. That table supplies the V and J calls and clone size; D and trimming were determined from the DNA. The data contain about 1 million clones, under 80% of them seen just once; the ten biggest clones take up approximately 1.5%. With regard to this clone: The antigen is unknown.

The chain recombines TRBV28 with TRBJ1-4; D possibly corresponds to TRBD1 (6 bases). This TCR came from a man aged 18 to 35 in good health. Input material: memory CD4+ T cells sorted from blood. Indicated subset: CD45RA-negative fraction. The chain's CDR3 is CASSTRQASLFF. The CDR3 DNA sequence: TGTGCCAGCAGTACCCGACAGGCTTCATTGTTTTTT.